These 22 T cell receptor beta chains came from one sample sequenced in a study of beta chain features in type 1 diabetes. Reverse transcribing all isolated RNA meant expressed TCRB transcripts were sequenced. Sequenced by immunoSEQ multiplex PCR; TCRdb stores in-frame clones only, minus some. The sample records 250,000 or so clones, roughly 22% being singletons. Their target antigens are unknown. Findings of the study overall: Shorter TCRB CDR3s, moderately but significantly so, were found in Type 1 diabetes patients in all four CD4+ subsets.

What was sequenced was naive CD4+ T cells from blood. These receptors were obtained from a middle-aged woman with type 1 diabetes.

The chain combines TRBV5-1 with TRBJ2-1; 7 bases fit TRBD1. The CDR3 covers 15 residues. With V trimmed by 4 bases and J by 6 bases, 10 bases remained unmatched. CDR1 SGHRS and CDR2 YFSETQ come from the germline V gene. This chain's CDR3 is CASSPRTGRGNEQFF. The CDR3 nucleotides are TGCGCCAGCAGCCCTCGGACAGGCCGGGGCAATGAGCAGTTCTTC.

The genes are TRBV9 and TRBJ2-6; D possibly corresponds to TRBD1 (5 bases). Trimming shortened V by 4 bases and J by 4 bases, and 15 bases separated the two germline ends. The germline V gene encodes CDR1 SGDLS and CDR2 YYNGEE. The CDR3 is 16 residues long. The chain's CDR3 is CASSSTADSGANVLTF. The DNA of the CDR3 is TGTGCCAGCAGCTCCACGGCCGACAGCGGGGCCAACGTCCTGACTTTC.

The chain joins TRBV7-2 to TRBJ1-1; 11 nucleotides match TRBD1. V shed 5 bases and J 1 base; nucleotides not matched to a gene: 6. From germline, CDR1 is SGHTA and CDR2 FQGNSA. The CDR3 is 16 residues long. The CDR3 region is CASSPLGTGGNTEAFF. The DNA for the CDR3 is TGTGCCAGCAGCCCCCTAGGGACAGGGGGGAACACTGAAGCTTTCTTT.

This clone has just a few counts. As DNA, the CDR3 is TGCGCCAGCAGCCGGGGACCCCAGGGGACTGAAGCTTTCTTT. Translation: CASSRGPQGTEAFF. The chain has TRBV5-1 and TRBJ1-1; a possible D gene is TRBD1 (6 bases). This CDR3 is built from 14 residues. V lost 4 bases and J lost 5, with 15 bases in between. The V gene's germline CDR1 is SGHRS and CDR2 YFSETQ.

The rearrangement uses TRBV5-1 and TRBJ1-1; 11 positions match TRBD1. CDR1 and CDR2 (germline): SGHRS, YFSETQ. This CDR3 comprises 15 residues. After removal of 1 base from V and 4 bases from J, the junction contained 3 bases not matched to a gene. As DNA, the CDR3 is TGCGCCAGCAGCTTGCCCGGGACAGGGGGCACTGAAGCTTTCTTT. It encodes CASSLPGTGGTEAFF.

This clone appeared once. The chain couples TRBV28 to TRBJ2-1, with 7 bases that match TRBD2. Germline assignment: CDR1 MDHEN and CDR2 SYDVKM. The CDR3 totals 17 residues. The V and J ends lost 4 bases and 5 bases, in that order; junction bases with no gene match: 14. The CDR3 DNA is TGTGCCAGCAGTTCGACTAGCCTGCAGGGAGGGAACAATGAGCAGTTCTTC. Protein: CASSSTSLQGGNNEQFF. The whole variable domain, remainder taken from reference TRBV28 and TRBJ2-1, is DVKVTQSSRYLVKRTGEKVFLECVQDMDHENMFWYRQDPGLGLRLIYFSYDVKMKEKGDIPEGYSVSREKKERFSLILESASTNQTSMYLCASSSTSLQGGNNEQFFGPGTRLTVL.

This clone was found a few times. V gene TRBV5-4 combines with J gene TRBJ2-2; maybe TRBD2 (6 bases). CDR3 length: 14 amino acids. V dropped 4 bases and J dropped 5 bases, with 12 bases sitting between them. The germline gives CDR1 SGHNT, CDR2 YYREEE (reference sequence). Here the CDR3 DNA reads TGTGCCAGCAGCATGGTTCGGGAGACCGGGGAGCTGTTTTTT. Protein: CASSMVRETGELFF.

The table lists this clone with a few counts. CDR3 residues: CASSRHDLTAEQFF. The CDR3 nucleotides are TGTGCCAGCTCTAGGCACGACCTGACAGCAGAGCAGTTCTTC. The chain has TRBV11-2 and TRBJ2-1; a possible D gene is TRBD1 (5 bases). CDR1 is SGHAT and CDR2 is FQNNGV in the germline V gene. There are 14 residues in the CDR3. V was trimmed by 8 bases and J by 10 bases, leaving 21 bases between them. Full variable domain (outside the CDR3, taken from reference TRBV11-2 and TRBJ2-1): EAGVAQSPRYKIIEKRQSVAFWCNPISGHATLYWYQQILGQGPKLLIQFQNNGVVDDSQLPKDRFSAERLKGVDSTLKIQPAKLEDSAVYLCASSRHDLTAEQFFGPGTRLTVL.

This rearrangement joins TRBV7-9 to TRBJ2-1, with D possibly being TRBD2 (5 bases). V was clipped by 4 bases and J by 0 bases, with 16 bases between them. The V gene's germline CDR1 is SEHNR and CDR2 FQNEAQ (reference sequence). CDR3 length: 17 amino acids. CDR3 residues: CASSSYGNSVSYNEQFF. For the CDR3, the DNA is TGTGCCAGCAGCTCGTATGGCAATAGCGTCTCCTACAATGAGCAGTTCTTC.

The CDR3 sequence is CASSVSSNQPQHF. The CDR3, as DNA: TGTGCCAGCAGCGTCAGTAGCAATCAGCCCCAGCATTTT. The gene calls are TRBV28 and TRBJ1-5, with D unresolved. This CDR3 comprises 13 residues. The germline V gene encodes CDR1 MDHEN and CDR2 SYDVKM. V shed 6 bases and J shed 0 bases, with 6 bases lying between them.

This clone was counted only a few times. This rearrangement joins TRBV5-1 to TRBJ1-1, with D unresolved. The CDR3 is 14 residues long. V was clipped by 0 bases and J by 0 bases, with 6 bases between them. Per germline, CDR1 SGHRS and CDR2 YFSETQ. The CDR3 DNA reads as TGCGCCAGCAGCTTGGACGACATGAACACTGAAGCTTTCTTT. Translating gives CASSLDDMNTEAFF.

This clone was counted only a few times. The chain has TRBV30 and TRBJ2-3, with a tentative D call TRBD1 (6 bases). V lost 3 bases to trimming and J lost 6 bases, with 10 bases between them. The CDR3 totals 12 residues. In germline, CDR1 is GTSNPN, CDR2 SVGIG (reference sequence). CDR3 DNA: TGTGCCTGGAGCCCAGGGGCGGATACGCAGTATTTT. It yields the protein CAWSPGADTQYF. Full variable domain (rest looked up from reference TRBV30 and TRBJ2-3): SQTIHQWPATLVQPVGSPLSLECTVEGTSNPNLYWYRQAAGRGLQLLFYSVGIGQISSEVPQNLSASRPQDRQFILSSKKLLLSDSGFYLCAWSPGADTQYFGPGTRLTVL.

This chain connects TRBV28 to TRBJ2-1; D call uncertain. Trimming took off 8 bases at V and 4 bases at J, with 9 bases between the two ends. Germline values: CDR1 MDHEN, CDR2 SYDVKM. The CDR3 has 12 amino acids. CDR3 nucleotides: TGTGCCAGCGGCGGAAGGTACAATGAGCAGTTCTTC. Translation gives CASGGRYNEQFF.

This clone was observed a handful of times. This chain uses TRBV29-1 with TRBJ1-2, with D possibly TRBD1 on 5 matching bases. The germline CDR1 and CDR2 sequences are SQVTM and ANQGSEA. The CDR3 extends over 14 amino acids. The V end lost 6 bases, the J end lost 4 bases, and 18 bases lay between the germline ends. This CDR3 reads CSVLTDLVGYGYTF. Here the CDR3 DNA reads TGCAGCGTACTGACAGATCTGGTCGGCTATGGCTACACCTTC.

The chain carries TRBV7-3 and TRBJ2-1; 13 bases line up with TRBD2. The CDR3 is 14 amino acids. With 6 bases clipped from V and 8 bases from J, the junction kept 4 bases outside the gene matches. The germline V gene has CDR1 SGHTA and CDR2 FQGTGA. CDR3 nucleotides: TGTGCCAGCAGTAGGACTAGCGGGAGCGATGAGCAGTTCTTC. It encodes CASSRTSGSDEQFF.

The rearrangement links TRBV2 to TRBJ2-1, with D possibly matching TRBD2 (6 bases). The CDR3 length is 14 residues. The germline V and J ends were trimmed by 7 bases and 4 bases, with 14 bases remaining between them. Germline V gene sequence: CDR1 SNHLY, CDR2 FYNNEI. CDR3 bases: TGTGCCAGCACGGGAGCGAGTCCTTACAATGAGCAGTTCTTC. Encoded protein: CASTGASPYNEQFF.

The chain couples TRBV4-1 to TRBJ1-5; perhaps TRBD1 as D (5 bases). CDR1 and CDR2 from the germline V gene are MGHRA and YSYEKL. Trimming removed 6 bases from V and 0 bases from J, with 12 bases in between. CDR3 length: 15 amino acids. CDR3 sequence: CASRFDRYSNQPQHF. CDR3 nucleotide sequence: TGCGCCAGCAGGTTTGACAGATATAGCAATCAGCCCCAGCATTTT.

In this sample, this clone turned up a few times. The chain couples TRBV7-3 to TRBJ2-2; D not resolved. V gave up 3 bases and J gave up 1 base, with 6 bases separating them. Germline assignment: CDR1 SGHTA and CDR2 FQGTGA. This CDR3 has 14 residues. The CDR3: CASSLLLNTGELFF. CDR3 sequence (DNA): TGTGCCAGCAGCTTGTTACTGAACACCGGGGAGCTGTTTTTT.

The genes are TRBV5-4 and TRBJ2-1; no firm D call. The CDR3 runs 17 residues. Trimming removed 2 bases at V and 2 bases at J, with 17 bases between. The germline gives CDR1 SGHNT, CDR2 YYREEE (reference sequence). Here the CDR3 DNA reads TGTGCCAGCAGCTTACCCCCGAAACCCGGAGCCTACAATGAGCAGTTCTTC. It is translated as CASSLPPKPGAYNEQFF.

V and J are TRBV5-1 and TRBJ2-7; 7 nucleotides line up with TRBD1. V lost 1 base, J lost 3 bases, and 7 bases stayed unmatched. Germline V lookup: CDR1 SGHRS, CDR2 YFSETQ. This CDR3 has 15 amino acids. The CDR3 region is CASSLRAGTVYEQYF. CDR3 bases: TGCGCCAGCAGCTTGAGGGCCGGGACAGTCTACGAGCAGTACTTC.

This clone has a handful of counts. The J gene is TRBJ2-7, the V gene TRBV15; D gene uncertain. The CDR3 contains 14 residues. Germline values: CDR1 LNHNV, CDR2 YYDKDF (reference sequence). The germline V and J ends were trimmed by 5 bases and 4 bases, with 15 bases remaining between them. CDR3 nucleotide sequence: TGTGCCACCAGCTTGAGGCCTGAGAGGTACGAGCAGTACTTC. Its protein is CATSLRPERYEQYF.

The rearrangement joins TRBV2 to TRBJ1-1; a possible D gene is TRBD1 (5 bases). Germline CDR1 SNHLY, CDR2 FYNNEI. V was cut by 11 bases and J by 0 bases, with 10 bases left in between. The CDR3 runs 12 residues. The CDR3 protein is CAGHQVNTEAFF. CDR3 nucleotide sequence: TGTGCCGGACATCAGGTGAACACTGAAGCTTTCTTT.